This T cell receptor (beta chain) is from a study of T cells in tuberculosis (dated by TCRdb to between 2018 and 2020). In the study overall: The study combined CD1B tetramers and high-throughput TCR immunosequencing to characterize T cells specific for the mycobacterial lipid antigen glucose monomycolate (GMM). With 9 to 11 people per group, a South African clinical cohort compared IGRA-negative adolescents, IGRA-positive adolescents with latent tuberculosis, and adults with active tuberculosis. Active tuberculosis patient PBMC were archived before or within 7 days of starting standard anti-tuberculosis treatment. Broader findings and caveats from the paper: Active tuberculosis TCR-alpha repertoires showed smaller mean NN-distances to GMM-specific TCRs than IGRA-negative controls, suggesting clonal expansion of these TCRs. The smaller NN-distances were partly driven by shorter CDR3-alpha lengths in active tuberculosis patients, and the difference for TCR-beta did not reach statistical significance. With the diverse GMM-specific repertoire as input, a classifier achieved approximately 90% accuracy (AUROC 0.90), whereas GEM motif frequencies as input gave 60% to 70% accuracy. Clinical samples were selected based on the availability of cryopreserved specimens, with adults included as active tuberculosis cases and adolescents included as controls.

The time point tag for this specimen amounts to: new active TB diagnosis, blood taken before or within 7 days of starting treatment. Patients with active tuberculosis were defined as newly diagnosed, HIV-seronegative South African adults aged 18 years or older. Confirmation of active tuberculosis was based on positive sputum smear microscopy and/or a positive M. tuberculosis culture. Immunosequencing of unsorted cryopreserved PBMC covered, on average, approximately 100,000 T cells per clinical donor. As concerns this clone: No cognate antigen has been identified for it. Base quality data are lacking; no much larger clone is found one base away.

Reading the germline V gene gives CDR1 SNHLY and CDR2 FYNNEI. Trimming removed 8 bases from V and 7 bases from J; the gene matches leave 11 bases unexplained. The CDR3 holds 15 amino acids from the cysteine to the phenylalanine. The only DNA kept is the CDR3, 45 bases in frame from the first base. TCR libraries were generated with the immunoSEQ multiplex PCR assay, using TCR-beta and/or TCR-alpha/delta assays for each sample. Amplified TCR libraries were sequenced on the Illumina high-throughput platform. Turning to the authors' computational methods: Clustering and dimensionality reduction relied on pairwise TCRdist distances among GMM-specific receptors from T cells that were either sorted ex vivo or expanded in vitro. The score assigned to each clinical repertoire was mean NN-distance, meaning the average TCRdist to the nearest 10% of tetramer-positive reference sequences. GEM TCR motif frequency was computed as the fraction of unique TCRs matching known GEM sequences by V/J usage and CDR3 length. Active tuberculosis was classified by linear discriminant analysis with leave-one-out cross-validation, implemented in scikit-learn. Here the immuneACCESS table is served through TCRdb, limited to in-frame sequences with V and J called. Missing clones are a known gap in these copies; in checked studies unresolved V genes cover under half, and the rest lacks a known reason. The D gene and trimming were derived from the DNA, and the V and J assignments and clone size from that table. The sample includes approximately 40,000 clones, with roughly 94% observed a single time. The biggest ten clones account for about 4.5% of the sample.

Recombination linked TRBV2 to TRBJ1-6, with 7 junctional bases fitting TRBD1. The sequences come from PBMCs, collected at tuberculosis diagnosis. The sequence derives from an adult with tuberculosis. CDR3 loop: CASRKTGPINSPLHF. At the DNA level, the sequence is TGTGCCAGCCGAAAGACAGGGCCGATAAATTCACCCCTCCACTTT.